These 18 T cell receptor beta chains originate from one sample sequenced in a study of radiotherapy plus CTLA-4 blockade in lung cancer. The repertoire was sequenced with immunoSEQ multiplex PCR; TCRdb's copy has only in-frame clones and lacks some. The data contain under 90,000 clones, around 72% of them singletons. This specimen consisted of peripheral blood, obtained from a patient treated with radiotherapy plus ipilimumab. The source is a human donor with non-small cell lung cancer that progressed on radiotherapy plus ipilimumab.

The rearrangement uses TRBV7-8 and TRBJ1-1; the match to TRBD1 covers 8 bases. Germline CDR1 reads SGHVS; CDR2 reads FQNEAQ. The J segment lost 3 bases and the V segment lost 5 bases, leaving 8 bases of the junction unmatched. The CDR3 covers 15 residues. This chain's CDR3 is CASSPRTGPDTEAFF. The CDR3 DNA reads as TGTGCCAGCAGCCCTCGGACAGGGCCCGACACTGAAGCTTTCTTT.

This clone was picked up a small number of times. The V and J genes are TRBV5-1 and TRBJ2-3; 16 nucleotides align to TRBD2. Germline values: CDR1 SGHRS, CDR2 YFSETQ. Trimming cost V 5 bases and J 2 bases; bases outside gene matches: 5. The CDR3 runs to 17 residues. CDR3 DNA sequence: TGCGCCAGCAGGACCGGGACTAGCGGGGGGGCCACAGATACGCAGTATTTT. It yields the protein CASRTGTSGGATDTQYF.

This clone has just a few counts. The chain employs TRBV7-9 and TRBJ1-3; no reliable D call. The ends were cut back, 5 bases at V and 8 bases at J, with 13 bases in the middle. CDR3 size: 13 residues. Germline lookup yields CDR1 SEHNR and CDR2 FQNEAQ (reference sequence). The CDR3 region has the DNA TGTGCCAGCAGCCTCGGCGGTGGGGACACCATATATTTT. It translates to CASSLGGGDTIYF.

Only one count was recorded for this clone. This chain uses TRBV4-1 with TRBJ2-1; TRBD2 agrees at 9 bases. CDR3 length: 19 residues. Germline assignment: CDR1 MGHRA and CDR2 YSYEKL. The junction had 18 bases not matched to a gene; V was cut back by 3 bases and J by 6 bases. CDR3 in amino acids: CASSHALAGGPRRINEQFF. DNA of the CDR3: TGCGCCAGCAGCCACGCGCTGGCGGGAGGGCCTAGACGGATCAATGAGCAGTTCTTC.

CDR3 region: CASSSPKGGAETQYF. The DNA for the CDR3 is TGTGCCAGCAGTTCCCCAAAAGGAGGGGCGGAGACCCAGTACTTC. The chain is built from TRBV27 and TRBJ2-5, with D possibly matching TRBD2 (6 bases). The CDR3 totals 15 residues. V dropped 4 bases and J dropped 5 bases, with 17 bases sitting between them. Germline V CDR1 and CDR2: MNHEY, SMNVEV (reference sequence).

The rearrangement joins TRBV11-2 to TRBJ1-2, with 7 bases matching TRBD1. In germline, CDR1 is SGHAT, CDR2 FQNNGV. Losses at the gene ends were 5 bases for V and 4 bases for J; bases not matched to a gene: 7. This CDR3 has 14 residues. This chain's CDR3 is CASSPGQDLYGYTF. The CDR3 region has the DNA TGTGCCAGCAGCCCTGGACAGGATCTCTATGGCTACACCTTC.

The chain joins TRBV28 to TRBJ1-5; no clear D. Trimming shortened V by 3 bases and J by 0 bases, and 12 bases separated the two germline ends. This CDR3 spans 16 amino acids. Germline V gene lookup returns CDR1 MDHEN and CDR2 SYDVKM. This chain's CDR3 is CASSFVYSDSNQPQHF. Written as DNA, the CDR3 is TGTGCCAGCAGTTTCGTGTACAGTGATAGCAATCAGCCCCAGCATTTT.

For the CDR3, the DNA is TGTGCCAGCAGCTTAGTGACTAGCGGGAGCCTCGGCTCCTACGAGCAGTACTTC. Its translation is CASSLVTSGSLGSYEQYF. The chain combines TRBV7-8 with TRBJ2-7; 12 bases map to TRBD2. Unmatched junction bases numbered 7, after V lost 1 base and J lost 0 bases. Germline CDR1 SGHVS, CDR2 FQNEAQ. The CDR3 consists of 18 residues.

V is TRBV28 and J is TRBJ2-3, with D perhaps matching TRBD2 (5 bases). The germline CDR1 and CDR2 sequences are MDHEN and SYDVKM. The ends were cut back, 4 bases at V and 4 bases at J, with 6 bases in the middle. This CDR3 is built from 12 residues. The CDR3 here is CASSSGSDTQYF. The CDR3 nucleotides read TGTGCCAGCAGTTCGGGGTCAGATACGCAGTATTTT.

This chain links TRBV6-5 with TRBJ2-3; D not resolved. The V gene's germline CDR1 is MNHEY and CDR2 SVGAGI. The CDR3 consists of 14 residues. The V and J ends lost 2 bases and 6 bases respectively, with 12 bases between them. The CDR3 bases are TGTGCCAGCAGTTACCTCCTTTTGTCGGATACGCAGTATTTT. The encoded protein is CASSYLLLSDTQYF.

The chain employs TRBV15 and TRBJ2-3; the match to TRBD2 covers 9 bases. The CDR3 is 14 residues long. V lost 5 bases, J lost 5 bases, and 5 bases stayed unmatched. Per the germline V gene, CDR1 is LNHNV and CDR2 is YYDKDF (reference sequence). The CDR3 loop reads CATSALLAGDTQYF. CDR3 nucleotides: TGTGCCACCAGCGCACTACTAGCGGGAGATACGCAGTATTTT.

The chain has TRBV2 and TRBJ1-2, with D hard to call. Trimming removed 2 bases from V and 12 bases from J, with 16 bases in between. In germline, CDR1 is SNHLY, CDR2 FYNNEI. This CDR3 has 13 residues. The CDR3 bases are TGTGCCAGCAGTGAAACTGTAAGGTCTGGGGACACCTTC. Translated: CASSETVRSGDTF.

V usage is TRBV28 and J usage is TRBJ1-1; D is uncertain. Trimming stripped 5 bases from V and 2 bases from J, with 12 bases between. Looked up from germline, CDR1 is MDHEN and CDR2 is SYDVKM. The CDR3 extends over 14 amino acids. CDR3 nucleotide sequence: TGTGCCAGCAGTACCCACAGAACCAACACTGAAGCTTTCTTT. Translation gives CASSTHRTNTEAFF. The whole variable domain, filled in from reference TRBV28 and TRBJ1-1, reads DVKVTQSSRYLVKRTGEKVFLECVQDMDHENMFWYRQDPGLGLRLIYFSYDVKMKEKGDIPEGYSVSREKKERFSLILESASTNQTSMYLCASSTHRTNTEAFFGQGTRLTVV.

This sequence joins TRBV10-2 and TRBJ2-6; 9 nucleotides align to TRBD1. Germline V gene data show CDR1 as WSHSY and CDR2 as SAAADI. With 7 bases clipped from V and 1 base from J, the junction kept 8 bases outside the gene matches. The CDR3 consists of 17 residues. The CDR3 sequence is CASNPGQGRSGANVLTF. The CDR3 nucleotides read TGCGCCAGCAATCCGGGACAGGGAAGATCTGGGGCCAACGTCCTGACTTTC.

This chain joins TRBV5-5 and TRBJ1-2, with 12 bases identical to TRBD1. The germline V gene has CDR1 SGHKS and CDR2 YYEKEE (reference sequence). This CDR3 spans 16 amino acids. Trimming removed 4 bases from V and 7 bases from J; junction bases left unmatched: 11. In nucleotides, the CDR3 is TGTGCCAGCAGCCCCGGGGACAGGGGGCCCCGCATTGGCTACACCTTC. It encodes CASSPGDRGPRIGYTF.

The table lists this clone with a few counts. The V call is TRBV7-2, the J call TRBJ2-1; D ambiguous. This CDR3 is built from 13 residues. Deletions cut 1 base from V and 7 bases from J, with 8 bases between. CDR1 SGHTA and CDR2 FQGNSA come from the germline V gene. In nucleotides, the CDR3 is TGTGCCAGCAGCTTAGGGCCTGAGAATGAGCAGTTCTTC. Residues: CASSLGPENEQFF. Complete variable domain (other parts from reference TRBV7-2 and TRBJ2-1): GAGVSQSPSNKVTEKGKDVELRCDPISGHTALYWYRQSLGQGLEFLIYFQGNSAPDKSGLPSDRFSAERTGGSVSTLTIQRTQQEDSAVYLCASSLGPENEQFFGPGTRLTVL.

The chain joins TRBV30 to TRBJ1-5; D is possibly TRBD1 (5 bases). The CDR3 length is 14 residues. Trimming removed 3 bases at V and 6 bases at J, with 15 bases between. From germline, CDR1 is GTSNPN and CDR2 SVGIG (reference sequence). Here the CDR3 reads CAWSGQGLGQPQHF. As DNA, the CDR3 is TGTGCCTGGAGCGGGCAGGGATTAGGTCAGCCCCAGCATTTT. Supplemented by reference TRBV30 and TRBJ1-5, the full variable domain reads SQTIHQWPATLVQPVGSPLSLECTVEGTSNPNLYWYRQAAGRGLQLLFYSVGIGQISSEVPQNLSASRPQDRQFILSSKKLLLSDSGFYLCAWSGQGLGQPQHFGDGTRLSIL.

The gene calls are TRBV18 and TRBJ2-7; 7 nucleotides line up with TRBD1. CDR1 KGHSH and CDR2 LQKENI come from the germline V gene. CDR3 length equals 14 residues. V lost 3 bases and J lost 3; bases outside the gene matches: 5. CDR3 bases: TGTGCCAGCTCACCGCGTGGGACAGACTACGAGCAGTACTTC. Translated: CASSPRGTDYEQYF.